This T cell receptor (beta chain) emerged from a study of blood T cells in healthy people across ages. The CDR3 sequence is 12 residues long. From germline, CDR1 is DFQATT and CDR2 SNEGSKA (reference sequence). Note on this clonotype: A much larger clone sits a single nucleotide away, making a read error possible.

For the second PCR, which ran for about 6 to 11 cycles, a sample-barcoded 5' primer and a J-beta primer mix were used. TCRdb called the 5' RACE reads again in MiXCR, with one record for every CDR3 protein. The sample includes 800,000 to 950,000 distinct CDR3 sequences, 25% to 30% of them seen just once. The same data also contributed to another study, on T cells of mothers and their children.

The sample was blood. This sequence originates from a middle-aged woman in good health. The chain is built from TRBV20-1 and TRBJ1-2; 7 nucleotides match TRBD1. The CDR3 sequence: CSAGQASYDYTF. In DNA, the CDR3 is TGCAGTGCTGGACAGGCCTCGTATGACTACACCTTC.